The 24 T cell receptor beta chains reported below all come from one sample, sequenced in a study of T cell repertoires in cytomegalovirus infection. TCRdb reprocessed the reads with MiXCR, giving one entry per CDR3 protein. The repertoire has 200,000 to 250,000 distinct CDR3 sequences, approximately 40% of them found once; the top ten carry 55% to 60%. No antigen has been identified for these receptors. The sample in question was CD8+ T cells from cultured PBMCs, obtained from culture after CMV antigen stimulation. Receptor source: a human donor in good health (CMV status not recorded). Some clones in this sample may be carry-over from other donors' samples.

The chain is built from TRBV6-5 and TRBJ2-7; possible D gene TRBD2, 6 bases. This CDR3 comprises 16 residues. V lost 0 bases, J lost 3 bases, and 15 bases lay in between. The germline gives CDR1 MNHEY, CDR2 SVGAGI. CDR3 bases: TGTGCCAGCAGTTACTCCGGCGGAGGGAGGTACTACGAGCAGTACTTC. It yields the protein CASSYSGGGRYYEQYF.

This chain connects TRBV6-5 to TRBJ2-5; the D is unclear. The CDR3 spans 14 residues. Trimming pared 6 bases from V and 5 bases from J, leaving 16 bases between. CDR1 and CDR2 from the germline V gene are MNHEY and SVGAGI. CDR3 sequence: CASSPEYQEETQYF. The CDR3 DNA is TGTGCCAGCAGCCCCGAGTATCAGGAGGAGACCCAGTACTTC.

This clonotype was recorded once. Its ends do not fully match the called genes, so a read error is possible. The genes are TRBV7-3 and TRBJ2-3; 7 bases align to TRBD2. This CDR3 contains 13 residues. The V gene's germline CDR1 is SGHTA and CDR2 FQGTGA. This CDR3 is CASSLHLADTKYF. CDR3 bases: TGTGCCAGCAGCCTGCATCTAGCGGATACGAAGTATTTT.

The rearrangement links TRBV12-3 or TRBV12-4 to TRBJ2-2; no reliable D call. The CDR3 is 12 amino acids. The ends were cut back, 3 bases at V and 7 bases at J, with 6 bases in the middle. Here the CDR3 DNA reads TGTGCCAGCAGTTTTTATAGCGGGGAGCTGTTTTTT. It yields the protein CASSFYSGELFF.

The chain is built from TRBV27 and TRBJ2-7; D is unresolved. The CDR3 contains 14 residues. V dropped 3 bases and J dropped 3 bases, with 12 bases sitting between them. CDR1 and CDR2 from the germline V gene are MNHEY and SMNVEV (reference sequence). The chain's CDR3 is CASSLTSSGYEQYF. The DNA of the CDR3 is TGTGCCAGCAGTTTGACATCTTCTGGCTACGAGCAGTACTTC.

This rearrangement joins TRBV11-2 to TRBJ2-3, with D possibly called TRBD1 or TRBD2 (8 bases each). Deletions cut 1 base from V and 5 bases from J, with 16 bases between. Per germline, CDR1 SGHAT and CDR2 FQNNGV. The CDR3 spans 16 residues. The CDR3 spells CASSLGGRTGIDTQYF. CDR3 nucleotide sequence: TGTGCCAGCAGCTTAGGCGGGAGGACAGGGATAGATACGCAGTATTTT.

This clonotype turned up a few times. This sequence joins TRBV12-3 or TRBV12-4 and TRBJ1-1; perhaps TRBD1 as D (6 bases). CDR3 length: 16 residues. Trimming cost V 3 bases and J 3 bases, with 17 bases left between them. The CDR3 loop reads CASSFLATGKDTEAFF. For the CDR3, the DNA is TGTGCCAGCAGTTTCCTAGCTACAGGGAAGGACACTGAAGCTTTCTTT.

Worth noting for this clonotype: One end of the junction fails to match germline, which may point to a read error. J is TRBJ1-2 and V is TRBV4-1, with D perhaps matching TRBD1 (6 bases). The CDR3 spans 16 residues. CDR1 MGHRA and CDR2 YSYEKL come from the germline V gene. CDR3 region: CASSQAFLDRNYCYTF. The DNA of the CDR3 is TGCGCAAGCAGCCAGGCCTTTCTCGACAGGAACTATTGCTACACCTTC.

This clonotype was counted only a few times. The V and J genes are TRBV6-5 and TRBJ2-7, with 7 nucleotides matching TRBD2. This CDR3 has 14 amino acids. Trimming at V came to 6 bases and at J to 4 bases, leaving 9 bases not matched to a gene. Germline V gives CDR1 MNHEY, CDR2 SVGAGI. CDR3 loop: CASSPTSVPYEQYF. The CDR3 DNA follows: TGTGCCAGCAGCCCAACTAGCGTACCTTACGAGCAGTACTTC.

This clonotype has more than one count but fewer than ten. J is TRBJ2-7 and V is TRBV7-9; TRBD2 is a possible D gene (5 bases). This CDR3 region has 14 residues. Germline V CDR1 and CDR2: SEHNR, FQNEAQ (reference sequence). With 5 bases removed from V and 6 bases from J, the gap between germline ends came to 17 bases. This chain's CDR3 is CASSPPTSSGEQYF. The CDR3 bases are TGTGCCAGCAGCCCACCTACTAGTTCGGGCGAGCAGTACTTC.

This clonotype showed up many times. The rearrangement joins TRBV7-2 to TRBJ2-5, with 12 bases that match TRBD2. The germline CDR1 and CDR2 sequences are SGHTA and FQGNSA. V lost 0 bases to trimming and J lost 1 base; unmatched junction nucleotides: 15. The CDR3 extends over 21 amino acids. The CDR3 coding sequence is TGTGCCAGCAGCTTAGCCCCGAGTCTAGCGGGAGGGCCGGTCGTCCAAGAGACCCAGTACTTC. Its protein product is CASSLAPSLAGGPVVQETQYF.

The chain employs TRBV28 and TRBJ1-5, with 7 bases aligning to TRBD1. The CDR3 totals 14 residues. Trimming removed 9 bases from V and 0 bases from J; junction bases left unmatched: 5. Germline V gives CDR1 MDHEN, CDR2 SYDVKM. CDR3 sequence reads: CARGQVHSNQPQHF. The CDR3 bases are TGTGCCAGAGGACAGGTACATAGCAATCAGCCCCAGCATTTT.

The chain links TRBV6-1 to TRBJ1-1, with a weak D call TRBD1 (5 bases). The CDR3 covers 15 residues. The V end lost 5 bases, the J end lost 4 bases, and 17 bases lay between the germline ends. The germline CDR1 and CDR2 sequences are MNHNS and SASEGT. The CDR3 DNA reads TGTGCCAGCAGTTCAGGGAGGATAAGAAGCACTGAAGCTTTCTTT. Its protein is CASSSGRIRSTEAFF.

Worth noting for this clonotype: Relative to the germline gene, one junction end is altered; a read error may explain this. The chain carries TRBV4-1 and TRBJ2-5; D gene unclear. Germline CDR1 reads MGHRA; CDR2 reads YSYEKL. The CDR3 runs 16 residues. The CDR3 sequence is CASSQDRSDNQETQYF. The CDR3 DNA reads TGCGCAAGCAGCCAAGATCGATCCGATAACCAAGAGACCCAGTACTTC.

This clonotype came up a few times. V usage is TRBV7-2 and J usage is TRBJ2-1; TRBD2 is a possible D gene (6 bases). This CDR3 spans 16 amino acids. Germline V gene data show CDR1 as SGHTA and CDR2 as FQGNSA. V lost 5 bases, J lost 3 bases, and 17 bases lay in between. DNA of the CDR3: TGTGCCAGCAGCCCCCCATCGGGACTCCGCTACAATGAGCAGTTCTTC. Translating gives CASSPPSGLRYNEQFF. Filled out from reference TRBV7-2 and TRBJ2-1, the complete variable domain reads GAGVSQSPSNKVTEKGKDVELRCDPISGHTALYWYRQSLGQGLEFLIYFQGNSAPDKSGLPSDRFSAERTGGSVSTLTIQRTQQEDSAVYLCASSPPSGLRYNEQFFGPGTRLTVL.

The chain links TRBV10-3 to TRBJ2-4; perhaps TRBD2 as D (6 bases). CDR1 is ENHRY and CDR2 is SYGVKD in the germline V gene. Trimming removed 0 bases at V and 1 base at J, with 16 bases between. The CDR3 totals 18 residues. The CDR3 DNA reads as TGTGCCATCAGTGAGTCAAGGACCCCCGGAGGGGCCAAAAACATTCAGTACTTC. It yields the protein CAISESRTPGGAKNIQYF.

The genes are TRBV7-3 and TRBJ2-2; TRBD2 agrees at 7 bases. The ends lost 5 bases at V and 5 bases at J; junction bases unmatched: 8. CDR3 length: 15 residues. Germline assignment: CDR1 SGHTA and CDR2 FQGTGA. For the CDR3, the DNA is TGTGCCAGCAGCCACGACGGGGGAGGGACCGGGGAGCTGTTTTTT. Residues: CASSHDGGGTGELFF.

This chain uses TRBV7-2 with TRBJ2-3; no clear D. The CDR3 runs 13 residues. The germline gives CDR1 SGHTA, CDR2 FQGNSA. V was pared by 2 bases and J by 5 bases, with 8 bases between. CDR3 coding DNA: TGTGCCAGCAGCTTACTCGATCGAGATACGCAGTATTTT. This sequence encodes CASSLLDRDTQYF.

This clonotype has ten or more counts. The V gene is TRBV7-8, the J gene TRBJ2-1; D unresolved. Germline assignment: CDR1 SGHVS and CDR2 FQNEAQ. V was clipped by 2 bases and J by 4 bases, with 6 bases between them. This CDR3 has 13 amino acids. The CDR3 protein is CASSLSLYNEQFF. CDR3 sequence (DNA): TGTGCCAGCAGCTTAAGCTTGTACAATGAGCAGTTCTTC. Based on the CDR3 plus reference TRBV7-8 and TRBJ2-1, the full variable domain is GAGVSQSPRYKVAKRGQDVALRCDPISGHVSLFWYQQALGQGPEFLTYFQNEAQLDKSGLPSDRFFAERPEGSVSTLKIQRTQQEDSAVYLCASSLSLYNEQFFGPGTRLTVL.

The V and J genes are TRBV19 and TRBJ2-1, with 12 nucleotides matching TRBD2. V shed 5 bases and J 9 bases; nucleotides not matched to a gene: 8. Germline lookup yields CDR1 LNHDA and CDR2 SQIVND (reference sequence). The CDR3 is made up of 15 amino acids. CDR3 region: CASSDPTSGRAEQFF. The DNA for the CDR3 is TGTGCCAGTAGTGACCCGACTAGCGGGAGAGCTGAGCAGTTCTTC.

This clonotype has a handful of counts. The CDR3 nucleotides read TGTGCCAGCAGCCAAGATGGAGTAGCGGGAGACGAGCAGTACTTC. Residues: CASSQDGVAGDEQYF. The chain combines TRBV4-2 with TRBJ2-7; 9 nucleotides line up with TRBD2. CDR1 and CDR2 from the germline V gene are LGHNA and YNFKEQ. J lost 5 bases, V lost 0 bases, and 5 bases had no gene match. CDR3 length: 15 residues.

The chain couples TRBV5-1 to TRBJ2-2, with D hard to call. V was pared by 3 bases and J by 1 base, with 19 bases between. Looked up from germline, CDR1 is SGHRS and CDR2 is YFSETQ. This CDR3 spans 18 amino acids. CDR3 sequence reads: CASSSLLLLRQNTGELFF. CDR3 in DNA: TGCGCCAGCAGCTCCCTCCTCCTCCTGAGGCAGAACACCGGGGAGCTGTTTTTT. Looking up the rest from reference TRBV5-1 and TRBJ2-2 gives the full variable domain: KAGVTQTPRYLIKTRGQQVTLSCSPISGHRSVSWYQQTPGQGLQFLFEYFSETQRNKGNFPGRFSGRQFSNSRSEMNVSTLELGDSALYLCASSSLLLLRQNTGELFFGEGSRLTVL.

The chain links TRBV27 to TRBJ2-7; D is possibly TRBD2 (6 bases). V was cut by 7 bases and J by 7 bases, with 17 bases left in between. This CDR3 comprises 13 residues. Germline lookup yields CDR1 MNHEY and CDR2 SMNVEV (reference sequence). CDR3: CASKGRYGGEQYF. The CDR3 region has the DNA TGTGCCAGCAAGGGGCGATACGGGGGAGAGCAGTACTTC.

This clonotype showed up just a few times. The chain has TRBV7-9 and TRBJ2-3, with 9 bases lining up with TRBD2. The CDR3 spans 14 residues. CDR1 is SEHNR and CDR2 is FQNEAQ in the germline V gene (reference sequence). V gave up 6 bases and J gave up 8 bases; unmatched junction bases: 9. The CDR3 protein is CASSWTSALGTQYF. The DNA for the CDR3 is TGTGCCAGCAGTTGGACTAGCGCACTGGGTACGCAGTATTTT.